This TCR beta chain derives from a study of post-analysis software for immune sequencing data. The wider study: There were relapsing-remitting, secondary progressive and progressive-relapsing multiple sclerosis among the disease courses included. Notes on the study in general: Under the F measure, samples that were prepared in one batch clustered strongly together. Five or six TRBV segments, TRBV5-6, TRBV5-1 and TRBV20-1 among them, were found more frequent in patients than controls. Compared against controls, patients with multiple sclerosis displayed significantly lower normalized Chao1 diversity.

V lost 6 bases and J lost 0, with 12 bases in between. The CDR3 consists of 16 residues. CDR1 is MNHEY and CDR2 is SMNVEV in the germline V gene (reference sequence). This clonotype was found a few times. The antigen remains unidentified. Researchers reported that TCR beta cDNA libraries carried unique molecular identifiers. Input populations of about 0.9 to 10 million T cells gave rise to roughly 0.5 million cDNA molecules. TCRdb called the PCR reads again in MiXCR, with one record for every CDR3 protein. Among around 200,000 distinct CDR3 sequences, about 30% were seen once, and the ten largest hold around 3.2%.

The receptor was isolated from a girl aged 2 to 17 with multiple sclerosis. Sequences were obtained from blood. The chain has TRBV27 and TRBJ2-6; perhaps TRBD1 as D (6 bases). The CDR3 region is CASRTGYNSGANVLTF. Written as DNA, the CDR3 is TGTGCCAGCAGGACAGGCTATAACTCTGGGGCCAACGTCCTGACTTTC.